Listed below are T cell receptor beta chains from one sample, sequenced in a study of regulatory T cells in long-lasting Graves disease. TCRdb independently ran MiXCR on the multiplex PCR reads; one entry per CDR3 protein. The sample records more than 450,000 distinct CDR3 sequences, 12% being singletons. This sample was also put to use in a study of T cells in Graves' hyperthyroidism and ophthalmopathy.

Sequenced material: peripheral blood mononuclear cells (PBMCs), taken at new diagnosis, from a patient treated with antithyroid drugs. All receptors derive from a woman younger than 45 with Graves disease. Each CDR3 is given with its conserved first and last residue. The D gene is left open where the match is weak. For some rows the clone size is stated as once, few or many, or as a class when expanded; others skip it.

j_call,d_call,v_call,clone_size,cdr3_aa,cdr3_nt
TRBJ2-1,.,TRBV10-3,many,CAISEPPYNEQFF,TGTGCCATCAGTGAGCCCCCCTACAATGAGCAGTTCTTC
TRBJ2-7,TRBD2,TRBV20-1,few,CSAVSGSWSYEQYF,TGCAGTGCTGTAAGCGGGAGTTGGTCCTACGAGCAGTACTTC
TRBJ2-2,.,TRBV7-8,.,CASSFKSGQAGELFF,TGTGCCAGCAGCTTTAAGTCTGGGCAGGCCGGGGAGCTGTTTTTT
TRBJ1-2,TRBD1,TRBV28,many,CASSSWTGDGYTF,TGTGCCAGCAGTTCCTGGACAGGGGATGGCTACACCTTC
TRBJ1-4,TRBD1,TRBV20-1,.,CSALGRGGGATNEKLFF,TGCAGTGCTCTGGGAAGAGGAGGGGGCGCGACTAATGAAAAACTGTTTTTT
TRBJ2-1,.,TRBV11-3,many,CASTLPGITHNEQFF,TGTGCCAGCACCTTACCCGGGATCACACACAATGAGCAGTTCTTC
TRBJ2-7,.,TRBV19,few,CATTDGADYSYEQYF,TGTGCCACCACTGACGGGGCGGACTACTCCTACGAGCAGTACTTC
TRBJ2-1,.,TRBV27,many,CASSLHRVGNEQFF,TGTGCCAGCAGTTTACACAGGGTTGGGAATGAGCAGTTCTTC
TRBJ2-5,TRBD2,TRBV12-3/TRBV12-4,many,CASSLVSGSAETQYF,TGTGCCAGCAGTTTAGTGAGCGGGAGTGCGGAGACCCAGTACTTC
TRBJ2-1,TRBD2,TRBV15,many,CATSRDRLAGGKSSYNEQFF,TGTGCCACCAGCAGAGATAGGCTAGCGGGAGGCAAAAGCTCCTACAATGAGCAGTTCTTC
TRBJ2-1,.,TRBV6-2/TRBV6-3,many,CASSYDGSSYNEQFF,TGTGCCAGCAGCTATGACGGTAGCTCCTACAATGAGCAGTTCTTC
TRBJ2-1,TRBD2,TRBV3-1,many,CASSETSGRTYNEQFF,TGTGCCAGCAGCGAAACTAGCGGACGTACCTACAATGAGCAGTTCTTC
TRBJ2-7,TRBD2,TRBV7-6,many,CASSPGLAGGYEQYF,TGTGCCAGCAGCCCCGGACTAGCGGGAGGGTACGAGCAGTACTTC
TRBJ2-5,TRBD2,TRBV28,many,CASSLTSGKETQYF,TGTGCCAGCAGTCTGACTAGCGGTAAAGAGACCCAGTACTTC